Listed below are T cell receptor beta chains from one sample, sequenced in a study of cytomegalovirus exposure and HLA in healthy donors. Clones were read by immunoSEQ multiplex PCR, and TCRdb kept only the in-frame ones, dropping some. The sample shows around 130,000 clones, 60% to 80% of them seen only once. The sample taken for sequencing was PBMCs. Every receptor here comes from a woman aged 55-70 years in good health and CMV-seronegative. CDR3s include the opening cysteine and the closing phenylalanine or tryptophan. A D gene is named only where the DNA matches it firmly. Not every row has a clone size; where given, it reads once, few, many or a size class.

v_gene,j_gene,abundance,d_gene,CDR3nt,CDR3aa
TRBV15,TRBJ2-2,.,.,TGTGCCACCGCGAGGGATCCCGACACCGGGGAGCTGTTTTTT,CATARDPDTGELFF
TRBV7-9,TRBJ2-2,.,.,TGTGCCAGCAGCTTAGGGAGGAACACCGGGGAGCTGTTTTTT,CASSLGRNTGELFF
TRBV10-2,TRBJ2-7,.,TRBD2,TGCGCCAGCAGTTCCGGGACTAGCGGCTACGAGCAGTACTTC,CASSSGTSGYEQYF
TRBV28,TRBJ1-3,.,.,TGTGCCAGCAGTTCCGCCCCCGGTGGAAACACCATATATTTT,CASSSAPGGNTIYF
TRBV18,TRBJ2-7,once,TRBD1,TGTGCCAGCTCACCACAGACAGGGAATATCAACGAGCAGTACTTC,CASSPQTGNINEQYF
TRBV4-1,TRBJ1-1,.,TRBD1,TGCGCCAGCAGCCAAGGTCGGGGAGACAGGGCAACTGAAGCTTTCTTT,CASSQGRGDRATEAFF
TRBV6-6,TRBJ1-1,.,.,TGTGCCAGCAGTTACCCAGGGGACGCTGAAGCTTTCTTT,CASSYPGDAEAFF
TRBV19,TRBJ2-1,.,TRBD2,TGTGCCAGCCAGGAACGAGCGGGATATAACAATGAGCAGTTCTTC,CASQERAGYNNEQFF
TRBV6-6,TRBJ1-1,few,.,TGTGCCAGCACCACCGGCAGGCCGAACACTGAAGCTTTCTTT,CASTTGRPNTEAFF
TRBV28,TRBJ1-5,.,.,TGTGCCAGCAGTTTATGGGACAGAGTTAATCAGCCCCAGCATTTT,CASSLWDRVNQPQHF
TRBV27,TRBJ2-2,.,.,TGTGCCAGCACCGAACACGGGAGTCCACCGGTAGAGCTGTTTTTT,CASTEHGSPPVELFF
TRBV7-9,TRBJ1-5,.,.,TGTGCCAGCAGCCCTCGGGACACCTATCAGCCCCAGCATTTT,CASSPRDTYQPQHF
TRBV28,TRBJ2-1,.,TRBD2,TGTGCCAGCATGGGAGGGAGGGACCAGTACGGTGAGCAGTTCTTC,CASMGGRDQYGEQFF
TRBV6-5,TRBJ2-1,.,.,TGTGCCAGCAGTTTTGAGGGAGTGGGAAATGAGCAGTTCTTC,CASSFEGVGNEQFF
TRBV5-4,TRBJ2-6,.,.,TGTGCCAGCAGCCCAGACAAAAACTCTGGGGCCAACGTCCTGACTTTC,CASSPDKNSGANVLTF
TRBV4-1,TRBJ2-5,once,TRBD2,TGCGCCAGCAGCCAAGGGACTAGCGGGGGGGTCCGGGAGACCCAGTACTTC,CASSQGTSGGVRETQYF
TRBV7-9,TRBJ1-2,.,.,TGTGCCAGCAGCCGTTTAGACAGCTATGGCTACACCTTC,CASSRLDSYGYTF
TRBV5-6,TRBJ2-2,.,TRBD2,TGTGCCAGCAGCTACCCGGGACTAGTTCGTCCCGGGGAGCTGTTTTTT,CASSYPGLVRPGELFF
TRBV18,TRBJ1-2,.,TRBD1,TGTGCCAGCTCACCACAGGGGGCCTATGGCTACACCTTC,CASSPQGAYGYTF
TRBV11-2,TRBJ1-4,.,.,TGTGCCAGCGGAAACAGTTTAAATGAAAAACTGTTTTTT,CASGNSLNEKLFF
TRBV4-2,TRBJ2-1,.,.,TGTGCCAGCAGCCAAGGGGAGCGAGGTGAGCAGTTCTTC,CASSQGERGEQFF
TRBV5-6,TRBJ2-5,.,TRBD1,TGTGCCAGCAGCCGAGATGCCACCCGGGACAGGGGAGAGGAGACCCAGTACTTC,CASSRDATRDRGEETQYF
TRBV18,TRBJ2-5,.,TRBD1,TGTGCCAGCTCACGGGGGACAGGGGGCGCGGAGGAGCAGTACTTC,CASSRGTGGAEEQYF
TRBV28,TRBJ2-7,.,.,TGTGCCAGCAGTTTAGGGCCTACCTACGAGCAGTACTTC,CASSLGPTYEQYF
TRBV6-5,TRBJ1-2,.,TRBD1,TGTGCCAGCAGCGACGTACAGGGGCCCTATGGCTACACCTTC,CASSDVQGPYGYTF
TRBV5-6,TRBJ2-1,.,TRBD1,TGTGCCAGCAGCCGCCGGACAGGGGGCTTGGGCAATGAGCAGTTCTTC,CASSRRTGGLGNEQFF
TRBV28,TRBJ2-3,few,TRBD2,TGTGCCAGCAGTGCCCCACTAGCGGGGGAGGGAAATACGCAGTATTTT,CASSAPLAGEGNTQYF
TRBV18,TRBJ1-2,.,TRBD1,TGTGCCAGCTCGACGAGCCAGGGGGCTAACTATGGCTACACCTTC,CASSTSQGANYGYTF
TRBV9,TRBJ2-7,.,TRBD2,TGTGCCAGCAGTCGGGAGGGGTCCTACGAGCAGTACTTC,CASSREGSYEQYF
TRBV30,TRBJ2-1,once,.,TGTGCCTGGAGTGCCCTGGTAGCGGTTAACTACAATGAGCAGTTCTTC,CAWSALVAVNYNEQFF
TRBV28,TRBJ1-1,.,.,TGTGCCAGCACCGTCCGGGGGATCACTGAAGCTTTCTTT,CASTVRGITEAFF
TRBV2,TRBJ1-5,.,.,TGTGCCAGCAGTGAACAGGGCCCGGTGAGCAATCAGCCCCAGCATTTT,CASSEQGPVSNQPQHF
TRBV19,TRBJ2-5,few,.,TGTGCCAGTAGGAGGACTTCGTACCAAGAGACCCAGTACTTC,CASRRTSYQETQYF
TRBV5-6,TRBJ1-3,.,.,TGTGCCAGCAGCCCGGGCCGGACATACGGAAACACCATATATTTT,CASSPGRTYGNTIYF
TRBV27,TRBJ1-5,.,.,TGTGCCAGCACTCAGGGTGGCAATCAGCCCCAGCATTTT,CASTQGGNQPQHF
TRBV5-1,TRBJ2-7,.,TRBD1,TGCGCCAGCGGCATGTGGGACAGGGCTAATTTCTACGAGCAGTACTTC,CASGMWDRANFYEQYF
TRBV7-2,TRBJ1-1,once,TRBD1,TGTGCCAGCAGCTTCAGACAGGGGGGCACTGAAGCTTTCTTT,CASSFRQGGTEAFF
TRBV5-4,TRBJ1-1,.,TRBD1,TGTGCCAGCAGCCGACAGGGTTGGTTGGGAGCTTTCTTT,CASSRQGWLGAFF
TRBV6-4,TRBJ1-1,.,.,TGTGCCAGCAGTGGGAGGAATCTAAACACTGAAGCTTTCTTT,CASSGRNLNTEAFF
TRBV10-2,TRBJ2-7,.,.,TGCGCCAGCAAGGGACTCAGGGAAGAGCAACAGTACTTC,CASKGLREEQQYF
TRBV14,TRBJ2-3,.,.,TGTGCCAGCAGCTGGAGAGCGTCGACAGATACGCAGTATTTT,CASSWRASTDTQYF
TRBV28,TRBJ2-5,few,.,TGTGCCAGCAGGGGGGACTTCGAGACCCAGTACTTC,CASRGDFETQYF
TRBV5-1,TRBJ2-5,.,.,TGCGCCAGCAGCTCGCCTAGCGTCCAAGAGACCCAGTACTTC,CASSSPSVQETQYF
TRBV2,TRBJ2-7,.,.,TGTGCCAGCTCTCTCTACGAGCAGTACTTC,CASSLYEQYF
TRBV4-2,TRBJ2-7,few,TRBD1,TGTGCCAGCAGCCCCGGACAGGGGTCCTACGAGCAGTACTTC,CASSPGQGSYEQYF
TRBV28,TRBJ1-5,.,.,TGTGCCAGCAAACCAAGAACAGGGTCGATGCCCCAGCATTTT,CASKPRTGSMPQHF
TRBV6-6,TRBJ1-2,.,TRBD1,TGTGCCAGCAGTGGGACAGGGTTGTATGGCTACACCTTC,CASSGTGLYGYTF
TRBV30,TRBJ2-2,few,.,TGTGCCTGGAGTAGCGGGTACACCGGGGAGCTGTTTTTT,CAWSSGYTGELFF
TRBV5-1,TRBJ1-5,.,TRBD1,TGCGCCAGCAGCTTCCGGGACAGGGGGCGCCCCGGCAATCAGCCCCAGCATTTT,CASSFRDRGRPGNQPQHF
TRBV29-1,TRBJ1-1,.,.,TGCAGCGTTGGACAGACACGGAACACTGAAGCTTTCTTT,CSVGQTRNTEAFF
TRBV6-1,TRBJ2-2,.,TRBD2,TGTGCCAGCAGTGCTAGGACTAGCGGGACAATCGGGGAGCTGTTTTTT,CASSARTSGTIGELFF
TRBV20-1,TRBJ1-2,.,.,TGCAGCCCACCAGGGGACGGCTACACCTTC,CSPPGDGYTF
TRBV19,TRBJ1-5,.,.,TGTGCCAGTAGTATGGGACTTTATAGCAATCAGCCCCAGCATTTT,CASSMGLYSNQPQHF
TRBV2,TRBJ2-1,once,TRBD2,TGTGCCAGCACCGGGGGAGGGACTAGGTTCTTC,CASTGGGTRFF
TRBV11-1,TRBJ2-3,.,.,TGTGCCAGCAGCATATCAGGTCGCACCCCCCCAGATACGCAGTATTTT,CASSISGRTPPDTQYF
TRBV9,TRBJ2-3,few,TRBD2,TGTGCCAGCAGTCGGGAGGGCCCCCGGACAGATACGCAGTATTTT,CASSREGPRTDTQYF
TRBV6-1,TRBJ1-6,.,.,TGTGCCAGCAGTGAAACTGGGGCTTCGGGTAATTCACCCCTCCACTTT,CASSETGASGNSPLHF